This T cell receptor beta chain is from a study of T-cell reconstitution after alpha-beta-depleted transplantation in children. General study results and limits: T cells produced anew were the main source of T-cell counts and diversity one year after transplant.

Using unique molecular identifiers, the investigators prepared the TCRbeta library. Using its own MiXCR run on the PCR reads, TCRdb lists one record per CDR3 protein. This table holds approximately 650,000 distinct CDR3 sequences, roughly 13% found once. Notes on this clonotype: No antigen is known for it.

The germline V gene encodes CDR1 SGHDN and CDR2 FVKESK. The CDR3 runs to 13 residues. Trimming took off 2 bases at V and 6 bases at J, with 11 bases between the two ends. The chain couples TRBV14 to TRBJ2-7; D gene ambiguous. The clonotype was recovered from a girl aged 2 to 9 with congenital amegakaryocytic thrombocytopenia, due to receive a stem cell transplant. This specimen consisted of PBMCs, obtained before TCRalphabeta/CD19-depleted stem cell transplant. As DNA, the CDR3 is TGTGCCAGCAGCCAACACCTTAGTGTCGAGCAGTACTTC. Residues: CASSQHLSVEQYF.